This T cell receptor (beta chain) comes out of a study of Graves' ophthalmopathy and Graves' hyperthyroidism. Whole-study results and caveats: Ophthalmopathy progression predictions by the model showed about 72% specificity and approximately 71% sensitivity. Blood repertoires reportedly contained most expanded thyroid clonotypes above 0.001 frequency.

This CDR3 contains 14 residues. J was trimmed by 5 bases and V by 5 bases; bases with no gene match: 7. CDR1 is LGHNA, CDR2 YNFKEQ, per germline. RNA served as the template for amplifying TCR beta CDR3 regions. HTBI primers primed a first-round RT-PCR, and a second-round multiplex PCR followed. TCRdb re-called the multiplex PCR reads with MiXCR, one entry per CDR3 protein. Of fewer than 600,000 distinct CDR3 sequences in the sample, under 15% are singletons; the top ten hold roughly 9.8%. As for this clonotype: Its antigen is not identified.

The sequencing sample was made of blood. This TCR derives from a woman in her twenties or thirties with Graves' ophthalmopathy. The chain combines TRBV4-2 with TRBJ2-5; 8 nucleotides match TRBD2. CDR3 in DNA: TGTGCCAGCAGCGAATTCGGGGGGGGGGAGACCCAGTACTTC. Translating gives CASSEFGGGETQYF.